The present entry profiles one T cell receptor (beta chain) with its context. Its antigen is currently unknown. A much bigger clone sits one base away, suggesting this may be a read error. This record comes from a study of breast tumors, draining lymph nodes, adjacent tissues. General study results and limits: The lymph node origin of tumor T cells was framed as consistent with a hypothesis, not demonstrated. Tumors had less TCR diversity than lymph nodes, more than nontumor tissue. Luminal-like breast cancer showed significantly higher tumor–nontumor repertoire similarity than basal-like. Most tumor T cells seemingly derive from lymph node, then expand in tumor.

TCRdb itself ran the multiplex PCR reads through MiXCR, one entry per CDR3 protein. The sample comprises roughly 32,000 distinct CDR3 sequences, 36% of which are singletons, and about a tenth rests with the top ten. The clonotype originates from a female donor with breast cancer. Some clones in this sample may be carry-over from other donors' samples. Sequencing used breast tumor tissue.

CDR3 DNA sequence: TGTGCCAGCCGATTTTCAGAGCCGCGCACAGATACGCAGTATTTT. Protein: CASRFSEPRTDTQYF. J is TRBJ2-3 and V is TRBV12-3 or TRBV12-4; D not resolved. This CDR3 region has 15 residues. The V end lost 8 bases, the J end lost 1 base, and 16 bases lay between the germline ends.